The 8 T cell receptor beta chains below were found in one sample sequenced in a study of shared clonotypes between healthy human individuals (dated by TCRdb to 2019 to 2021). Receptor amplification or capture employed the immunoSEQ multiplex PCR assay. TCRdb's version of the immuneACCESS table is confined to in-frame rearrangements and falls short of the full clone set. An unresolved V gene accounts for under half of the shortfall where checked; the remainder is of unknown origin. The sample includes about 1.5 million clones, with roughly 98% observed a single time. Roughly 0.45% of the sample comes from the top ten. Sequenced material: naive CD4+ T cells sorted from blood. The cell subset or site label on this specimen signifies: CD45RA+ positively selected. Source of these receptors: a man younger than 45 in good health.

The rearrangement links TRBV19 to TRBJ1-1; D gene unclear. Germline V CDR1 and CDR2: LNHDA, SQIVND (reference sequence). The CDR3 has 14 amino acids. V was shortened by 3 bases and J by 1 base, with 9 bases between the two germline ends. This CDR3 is CASSMRDWNTEAFF. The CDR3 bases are TGTGCCAGTAGTATGAGGGATTGGAACACTGAAGCTTTCTTT.

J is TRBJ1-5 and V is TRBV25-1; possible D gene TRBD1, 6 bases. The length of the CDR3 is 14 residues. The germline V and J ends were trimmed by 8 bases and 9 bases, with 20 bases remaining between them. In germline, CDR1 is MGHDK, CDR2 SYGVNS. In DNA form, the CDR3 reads TGTGCCAGCTCCTTCGGGACACTTGAAGGGCCCCAGCATTTT. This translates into CASSFGTLEGPQHF.

CDR3 protein: CASSVSLSYEQYF. CDR3 sequence (DNA): TGTGCCAGCAGTGTCTCCCTTTCCTACGAGCAGTACTTC. The chain uses TRBV2 and TRBJ2-7; D call uncertain. Germline CDR1 is SNHLY and CDR2 is FYNNEI. CDR3 length: 13 residues. V lost 4 bases to trimming and J lost 1 base, with 8 bases between them.

This chain's CDR3 is CATSRATDGETQYF. CDR3 bases: TGTGCCACCAGCAGAGCGACTGACGGAGAGACCCAGTACTTC. This sequence joins TRBV15 and TRBJ2-5; no reliable D call. Germline V gene lookup returns CDR1 LNHNV and CDR2 YYDKDF (reference sequence). V dropped 1 base and J dropped 4 bases, with 10 bases sitting between them. This CDR3 region has 14 residues.

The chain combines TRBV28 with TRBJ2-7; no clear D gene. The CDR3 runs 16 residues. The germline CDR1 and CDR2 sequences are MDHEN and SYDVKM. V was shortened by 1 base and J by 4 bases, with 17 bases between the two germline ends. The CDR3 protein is CASSLLPLIAKYEQYF. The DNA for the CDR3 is TGTGCCAGCAGTTTATTGCCCCTTATCGCCAAATACGAGCAGTACTTC.

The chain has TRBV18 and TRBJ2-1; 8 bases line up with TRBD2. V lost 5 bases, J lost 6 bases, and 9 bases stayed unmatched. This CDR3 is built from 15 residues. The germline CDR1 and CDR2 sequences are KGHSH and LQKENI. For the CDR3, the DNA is TGTGCCAGCTCATCGTCCGGGACTAGTTCCAATGAGCAGTTCTTC. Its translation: CASSSSGTSSNEQFF.

The CDR3 region is CASSLFLLTGLSNNEQFF. The CDR3 region has the DNA TGTGCCAGCAGTTTATTTCTCTTGACGGGATTATCTAACAATGAGCAGTTCTTC. V and J are TRBV28 and TRBJ2-1; tentative D call: TRBD2 (5 bases). The CDR3 covers 18 residues. Germline values: CDR1 MDHEN, CDR2 SYDVKM. Trimming pared 1 base from V and 5 bases from J, leaving 21 bases between. Full variable domain (missing parts from reference TRBV28 and TRBJ2-1): DVKVTQSSRYLVKRTGEKVFLECVQDMDHENMFWYRQDPGLGLRLIYFSYDVKMKEKGDIPEGYSVSREKKERFSLILESASTNQTSMYLCASSLFLLTGLSNNEQFFGPGTRLTVL.

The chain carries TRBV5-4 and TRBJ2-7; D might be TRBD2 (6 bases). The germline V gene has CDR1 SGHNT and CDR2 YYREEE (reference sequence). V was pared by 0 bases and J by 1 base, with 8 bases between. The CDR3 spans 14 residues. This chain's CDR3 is CASSLGDSSYEQYF. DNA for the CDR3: TGTGCCAGCAGCTTGGGGGACTCGTCCTACGAGCAGTACTTC.